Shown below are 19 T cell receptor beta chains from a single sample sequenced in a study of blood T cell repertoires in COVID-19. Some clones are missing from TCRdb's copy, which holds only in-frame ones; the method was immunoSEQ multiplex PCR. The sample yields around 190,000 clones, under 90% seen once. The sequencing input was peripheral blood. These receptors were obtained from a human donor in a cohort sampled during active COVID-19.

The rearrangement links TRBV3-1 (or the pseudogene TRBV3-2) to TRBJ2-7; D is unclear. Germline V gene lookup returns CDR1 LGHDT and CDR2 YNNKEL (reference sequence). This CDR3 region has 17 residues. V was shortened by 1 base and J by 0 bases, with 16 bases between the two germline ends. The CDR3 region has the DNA TGTGCCAGCAGCCAAGGCTCCAGAGGAGATAGCTCCTACGAGCAGTACTTC. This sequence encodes CASSQGSRGDSSYEQYF.

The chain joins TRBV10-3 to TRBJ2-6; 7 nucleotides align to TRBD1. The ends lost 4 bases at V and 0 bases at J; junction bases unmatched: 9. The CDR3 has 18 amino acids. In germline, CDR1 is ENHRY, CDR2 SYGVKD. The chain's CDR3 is CAISGPGQFSSGANVLTF. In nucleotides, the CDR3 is TGTGCCATCAGTGGGCCGGGACAGTTCAGCTCTGGGGCCAACGTCCTGACTTTC.

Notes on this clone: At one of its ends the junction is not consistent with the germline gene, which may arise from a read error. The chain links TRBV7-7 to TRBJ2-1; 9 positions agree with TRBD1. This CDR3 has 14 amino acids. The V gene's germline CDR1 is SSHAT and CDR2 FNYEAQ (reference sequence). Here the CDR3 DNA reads TGTGCTAGCAGCCTCGGGACAGGGTCGGCTGAGCAGTTCTTC. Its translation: CASSLGTGSAEQFF.

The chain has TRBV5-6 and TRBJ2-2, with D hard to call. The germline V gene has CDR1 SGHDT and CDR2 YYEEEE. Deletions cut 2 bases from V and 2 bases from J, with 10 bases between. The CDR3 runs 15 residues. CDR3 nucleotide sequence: TGTGCCAGCAGCTTACTAAACTCTAACACCGGGGAGCTGTTTTTT. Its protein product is CASSLLNSNTGELFF.

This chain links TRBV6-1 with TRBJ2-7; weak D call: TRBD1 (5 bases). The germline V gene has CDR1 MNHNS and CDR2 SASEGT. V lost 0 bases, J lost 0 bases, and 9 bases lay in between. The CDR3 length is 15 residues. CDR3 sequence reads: CASSEAGQASYEQYF. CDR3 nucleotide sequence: TGTGCCAGCAGTGAAGCGGGGCAGGCCTCCTACGAGCAGTACTTC.

CDR3 region: CASSFGNPGQGSSYEQYF. The CDR3 bases are TGTGCCAGCAGCTTCGGAAACCCGGGACAGGGTAGCTCCTACGAGCAGTACTTC. V is TRBV11-2 and J is TRBJ2-7; TRBD1 agrees at 9 bases. Looked up from germline, CDR1 is SGHAT and CDR2 is FQNNGV. With V trimmed by 3 bases and J by 0 bases, 12 bases remained unmatched. The CDR3 is 18 amino acids.

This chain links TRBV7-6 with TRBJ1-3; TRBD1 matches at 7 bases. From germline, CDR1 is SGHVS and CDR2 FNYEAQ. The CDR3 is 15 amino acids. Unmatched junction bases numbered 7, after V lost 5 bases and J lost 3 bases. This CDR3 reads CASSPTRQGGNTIYF. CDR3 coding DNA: TGTGCCAGCAGCCCTACCCGACAGGGTGGAAACACCATATATTTT.

The CDR3 nucleotides read TGTGCCAGCAGCTTGGCGTCGAACACTGAAGCTTTCTTT. Its protein is CASSLASNTEAFF. The rearrangement links TRBV5-4 to TRBJ1-1; no definite D call. This CDR3 has 13 residues. V was clipped by 0 bases and J by 1 base, with 4 bases between them. The germline V gene encodes CDR1 SGHNT and CDR2 YYREEE (reference sequence).

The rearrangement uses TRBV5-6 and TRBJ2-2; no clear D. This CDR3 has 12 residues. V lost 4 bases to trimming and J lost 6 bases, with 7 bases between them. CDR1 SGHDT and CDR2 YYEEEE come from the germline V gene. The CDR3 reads CASSLLPGELFF. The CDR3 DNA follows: TGTGCCAGCAGCCTACTACCCGGGGAGCTGTTTTTT.

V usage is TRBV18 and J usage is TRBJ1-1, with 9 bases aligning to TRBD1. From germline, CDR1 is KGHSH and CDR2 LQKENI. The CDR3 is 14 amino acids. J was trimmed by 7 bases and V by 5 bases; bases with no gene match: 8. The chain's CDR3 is CASSSTGGEFEAFF. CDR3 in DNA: TGTGCCAGCTCATCCACAGGGGGCGAGTTTGAAGCTTTCTTT.

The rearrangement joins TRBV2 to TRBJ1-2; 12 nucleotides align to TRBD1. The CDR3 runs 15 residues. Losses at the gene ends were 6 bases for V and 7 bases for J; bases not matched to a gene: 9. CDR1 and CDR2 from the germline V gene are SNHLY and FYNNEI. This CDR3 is CASRREGQGAGGYTF. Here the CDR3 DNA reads TGTGCCAGCAGGAGGGAGGGACAGGGGGCCGGTGGCTACACCTTC. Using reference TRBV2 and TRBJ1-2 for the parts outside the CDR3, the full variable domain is EPEVTQTPSHQVTQMGQEVILRCVPISNHLYFYWYRQILGQKVEFLVSFYNNEISEKSEIFDDQFSVERPDGSNFTLKIRSTKLEDSAMYFCASRREGQGAGGYTFGSGTRLTVV.

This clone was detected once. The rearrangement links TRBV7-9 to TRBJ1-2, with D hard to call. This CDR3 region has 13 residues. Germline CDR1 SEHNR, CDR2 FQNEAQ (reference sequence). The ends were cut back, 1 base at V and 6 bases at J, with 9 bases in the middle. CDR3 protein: CASSLVTENGYTF. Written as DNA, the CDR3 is TGTGCCAGCAGCTTAGTTACGGAGAATGGCTACACCTTC.

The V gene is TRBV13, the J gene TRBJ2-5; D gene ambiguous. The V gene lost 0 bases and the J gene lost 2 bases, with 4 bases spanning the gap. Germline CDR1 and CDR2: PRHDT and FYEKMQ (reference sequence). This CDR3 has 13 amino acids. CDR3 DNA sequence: TGTGCCAGCAGCTTAGGCACACAAGAGACCCAGTACTTC. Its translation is CASSLGTQETQYF.

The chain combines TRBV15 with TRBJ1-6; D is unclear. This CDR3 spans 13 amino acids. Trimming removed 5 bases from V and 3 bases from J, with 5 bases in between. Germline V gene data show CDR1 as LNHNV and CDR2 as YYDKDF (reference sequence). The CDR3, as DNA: TGTGCCACCAGCCCAATCTATAATTCACCCCTCCACTTT. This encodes CATSPIYNSPLHF.

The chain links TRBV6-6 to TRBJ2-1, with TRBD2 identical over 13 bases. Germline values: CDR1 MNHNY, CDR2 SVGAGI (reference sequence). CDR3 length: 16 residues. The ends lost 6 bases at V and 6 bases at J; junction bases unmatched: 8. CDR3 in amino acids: CASSQTTSGGANEQFF. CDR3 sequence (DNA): TGTGCCAGCAGCCAGACCACTAGCGGGGGGGCCAATGAGCAGTTCTTC.

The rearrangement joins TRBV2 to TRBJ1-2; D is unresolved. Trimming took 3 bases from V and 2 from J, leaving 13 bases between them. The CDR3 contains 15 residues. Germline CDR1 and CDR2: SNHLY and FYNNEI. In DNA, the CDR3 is TGTGCCAGCAGTGAGGTATCCCAGATGAACTATGGCTACACCTTC. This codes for CASSEVSQMNYGYTF. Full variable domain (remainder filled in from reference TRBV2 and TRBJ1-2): EPEVTQTPSHQVTQMGQEVILRCVPISNHLYFYWYRQILGQKVEFLVSFYNNEISEKSEIFDDQFSVERPDGSNFTLKIRSTKLEDSAMYFCASSEVSQMNYGYTFGSGTRLTVV.

The CDR3 region is CSASKPTSSYEQYF. For the CDR3, the DNA is TGCAGTGCTAGTAAACCTACTAGCTCGTACGAGCAGTACTTC. The chain joins TRBV20-1 to TRBJ2-7; a weak D match, TRBD2 (6 bases). The CDR3 is 14 amino acids. Looked up from germline, CDR1 is DFQATT and CDR2 is SNEGSKA (reference sequence). The V end was cut by 3 bases, the J end by 4 bases, with 16 bases between.

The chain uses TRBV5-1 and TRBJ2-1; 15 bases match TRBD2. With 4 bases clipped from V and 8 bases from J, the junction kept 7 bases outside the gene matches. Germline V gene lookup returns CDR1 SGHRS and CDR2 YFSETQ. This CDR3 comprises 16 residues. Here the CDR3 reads CASSPRTSGGGYEQFF. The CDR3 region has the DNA TGCGCCAGCAGCCCCCGGACTAGCGGGGGGGGGTATGAGCAGTTCTTC.

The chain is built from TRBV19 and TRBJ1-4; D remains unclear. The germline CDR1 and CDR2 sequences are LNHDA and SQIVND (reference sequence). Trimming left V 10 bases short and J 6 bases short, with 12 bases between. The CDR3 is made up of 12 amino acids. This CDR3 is CATGGGDEKLFF. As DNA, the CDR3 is TGTGCCACCGGTGGCGGGGATGAAAAACTGTTTTTT.